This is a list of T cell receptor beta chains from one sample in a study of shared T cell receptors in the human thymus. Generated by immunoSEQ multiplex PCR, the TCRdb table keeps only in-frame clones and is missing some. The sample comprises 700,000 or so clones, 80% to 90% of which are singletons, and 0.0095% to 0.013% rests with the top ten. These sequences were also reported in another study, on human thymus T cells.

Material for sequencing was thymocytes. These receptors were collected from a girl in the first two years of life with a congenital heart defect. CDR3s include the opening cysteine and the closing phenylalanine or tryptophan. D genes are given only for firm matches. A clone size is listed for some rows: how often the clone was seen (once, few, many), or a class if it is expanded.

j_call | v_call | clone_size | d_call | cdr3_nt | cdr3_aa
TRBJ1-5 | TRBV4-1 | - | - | TGCGCCAGCAGCCAAGATTTATACCCCTGGATAGGAACTAACTATAGCAATCAGCCCCAGCATTTT | CASSQDLYPWIGTNYSNQPQHF
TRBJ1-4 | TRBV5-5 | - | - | TGTGCCGGCAGCTTGGTTCAGGGGCAGGCAACTAATGAAAAACTGTTTTTT | CAGSLVQGQATNEKLFF
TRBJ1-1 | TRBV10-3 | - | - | TGTGCCATCAGTGCCGGGGATCGGACTGAAGCTTTCTTT | CAISAGDRTEAFF
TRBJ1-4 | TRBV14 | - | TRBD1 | TGTGCCAGCAGCCGCGACAGGGACCTCGATAGGAGTTGGGAAAAACTGTTTTTT | CASSRDRDLDRSWEKLFF
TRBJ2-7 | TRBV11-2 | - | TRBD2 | TGTGCCAGCAGCTTACTAGCGGGTCGAGGCCACGAGCAGTACTTC | CASSLLAGRGHEQYF
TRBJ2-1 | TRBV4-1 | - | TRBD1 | TGCGCCAGCAGCCATCGGGTGACAGGGAAAAATGAGCAGTTCTTC | CASSHRVTGKNEQFF
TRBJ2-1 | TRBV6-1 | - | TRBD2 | TGTGCCAGCAGTGCCGGGACTAGCTTTTACGCTGAGCAGTTCTTC | CASSAGTSFYAEQFF
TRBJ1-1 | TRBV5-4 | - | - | TGTGCCAGCAGTTCTCCGGGGGGCGAAGCTTTCTTT | CASSSPGGEAFF
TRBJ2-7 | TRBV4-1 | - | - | TGCGCCAGCAGCCAAGGAATACCAGGGTCCTACGAGCAGTACTTC | CASSQGIPGSYEQYF
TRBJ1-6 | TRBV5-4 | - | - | TGTGCCAGCAGCTTGGGCGGCGGGTATTCACCCCTCCACTTT | CASSLGGGYSPLHF
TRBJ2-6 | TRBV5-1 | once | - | TGCGCCAGCAGCCCGGGACACGCTGGGGCCAACGTCCTGACTTTC | CASSPGHAGANVLTF
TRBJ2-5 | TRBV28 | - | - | TGTGCCAGCAGTTTGCCCACTAGGATTGAGACCCAGTACTTC | CASSLPTRIETQYF
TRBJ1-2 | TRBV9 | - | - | TGTGCCAGCAGCGCCCAGCCGGGGGTGGAGTATGGCTACACCTTC | CASSAQPGVEYGYTF
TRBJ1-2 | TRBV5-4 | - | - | TGTGCCAGCAGCTTGGGCCATACACATGGACAGTCAAACTATGGCTACACCTTC | CASSLGHTHGQSNYGYTF
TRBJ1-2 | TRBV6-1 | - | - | TGTGCCAGCCCGGTTTCATCCGGGGGGGGCGATGGCTACACCTTC | CASPVSSGGGDGYTF
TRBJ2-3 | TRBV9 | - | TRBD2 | TGTGCCAGCAGCGAGGCTAGCGGGGCAATTTCCCCAACCCCAGTAGATACGCAGTATTTT | CASSEASGAISPTPVDTQYF
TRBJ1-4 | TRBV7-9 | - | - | TGTGCCAGCAGCCCCCGGCGGGGGGAAAAACTGTTTTTT | CASSPRRGEKLFF
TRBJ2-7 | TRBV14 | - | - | TGTGCCAGCGGCGACCGGGACACCTCCTACGAGCAGTACTTC | CASGDRDTSYEQYF
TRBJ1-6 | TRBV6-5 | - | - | TGTGCCAGCAGTTTCCGGACGGACTATTCACCCCTCCACTTT | CASSFRTDYSPLHF
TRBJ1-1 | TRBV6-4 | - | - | TGTGCCAGCAGCGAGAACGGACAGACTGAAGCTTTCTTT | CASSENGQTEAFF
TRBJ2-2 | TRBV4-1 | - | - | TGCGCCAGCAGCCAAGTTCAGTCAGATTTCGCCGGGGAGCTGTTTTTT | CASSQVQSDFAGELFF
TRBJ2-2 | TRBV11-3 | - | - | TGTGCCAGCAGCTTAGGGAGGTGGTGGGGTAACACCGGGGAGCTGTTTTTT | CASSLGRWWGNTGELFF
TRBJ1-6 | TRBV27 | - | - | TGTGCCAGCACGACTACGGGGGGCTCCTATAATTCACCCCTCCACTTT | CASTTTGGSYNSPLHF
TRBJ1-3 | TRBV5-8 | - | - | TGTGCCAGCAGCTTGGCAGGGTGTCTTGGAAACACCATATATTTT | CASSLAGCLGNTIYF
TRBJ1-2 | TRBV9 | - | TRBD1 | TGTGCCAGCAGCGCGTTGACAGGGATAAACTATGGCTACACCTTC | CASSALTGINYGYTF
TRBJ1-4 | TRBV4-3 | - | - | TGCGCCAGCAGCCAAGACGGGAATCCTAATGAAAAACTGTTTTTT | CASSQDGNPNEKLFF
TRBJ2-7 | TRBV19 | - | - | TGTGCCAGTAGTATAGAAGTAGGGAGCGGCTACGAGCAGTACTTC | CASSIEVGSGYEQYF
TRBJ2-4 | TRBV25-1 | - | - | TGTGCCAGCAGTCCAACAGGGAGGGGCAAAAACATTCAGTACTTC | CASSPTGRGKNIQYF
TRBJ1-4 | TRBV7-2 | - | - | TGTGCCAGCAGCTTTTCCGGGTTGGTTTCTGAAAAACTGTTTTTT | CASSFSGLVSEKLFF
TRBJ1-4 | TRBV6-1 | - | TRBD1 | TGTGCCAGCAGTGAAGGGACAGGGGTTGAAAAACTGTTTTTT | CASSEGTGVEKLFF
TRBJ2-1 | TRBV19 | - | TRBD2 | TGTGCCAGCCAACCTCTAGCGGGGGCCGACCCTTCTTACAATGAGCAGTTCTTC | CASQPLAGADPSYNEQFF
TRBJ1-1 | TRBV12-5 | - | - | TGTGCTAGTGGTTTGCCCTTTGGACCTGGGTCCTCCCGGACTATTGAAGCTTTCTTT | CASGLPFGPGSSRTIEAFF
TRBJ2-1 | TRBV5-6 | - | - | TGTGCCAGCAGCTTGCATCCAGAAGTCTGTCACAATGAGCAGTTCTTC | CASSLHPEVCHNEQFF
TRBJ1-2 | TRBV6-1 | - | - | TGTGCCAGCAGGGTCCTGGGCGGCTACACCTTC | CASRVLGGYTF
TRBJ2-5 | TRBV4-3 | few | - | TGCGCCAGCAGCCAGACACAGGGAGTCGGAGAGACCCAGTACTTC | CASSQTQGVGETQYF
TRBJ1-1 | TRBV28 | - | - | TGTGCCAGCAGTCAACTAGGGGGACAAAACACTGAAGCTTTCTTT | CASSQLGGQNTEAFF
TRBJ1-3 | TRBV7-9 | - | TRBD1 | TGTGCCAGCAGCTTAGAACTAAGACAGGGTTCTGGAAACACCATATATTTT | CASSLELRQGSGNTIYF
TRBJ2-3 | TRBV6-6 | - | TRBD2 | TGTGCCAGCGAGGGAGCTAGCGGGGGAACAGATACGCAGTATTTT | CASEGASGGTDTQYF
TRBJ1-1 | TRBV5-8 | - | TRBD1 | TGTGCCAGCAGCCAAATAACCGGGACAGAGAGACAAGCTTTCTTT | CASSQITGTERQAFF
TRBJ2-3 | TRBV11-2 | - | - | TGTGCCAGCAGCTCGGAGCGCATACGGCCCCTTTTT | CASSSERIRPLF
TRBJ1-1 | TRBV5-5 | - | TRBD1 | TGTGCCAGCAGCCTGTCGAAAGACAGGGCGGCGACCACTGAAGCTTTCTTT | CASSLSKDRAATTEAFF
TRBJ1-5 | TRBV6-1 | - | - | TGTGCCAGCAGTGAAGACGAATCGGGAATTAGGAATCAGCCCCAGCATTTT | CASSEDESGIRNQPQHF
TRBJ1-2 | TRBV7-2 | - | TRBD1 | TGTGCCAGCAGCTCCAGGGACAGGGCAAAATATGGCTACACCTTC | CASSSRDRAKYGYTF
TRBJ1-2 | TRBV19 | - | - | TGTGCCAGTAGTATGTGGCCAATCGATGGCTACACCTTC | CASSMWPIDGYTF
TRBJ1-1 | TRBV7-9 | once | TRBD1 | TGTGCCAGCAGCTTAGGTAGGGGGCAGGCGAGCACTGAAGCTTTCTTT | CASSLGRGQASTEAFF
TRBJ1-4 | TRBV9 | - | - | TGTGCCAGCAGCCCGCCACGGGCGGGTGAAAAACTGTTTTTT | CASSPPRAGEKLFF
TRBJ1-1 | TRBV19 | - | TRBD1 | TGTGCCAGCTACGAGACAGGGATGGGAGCTTTCTTT | CASYETGMGAFF
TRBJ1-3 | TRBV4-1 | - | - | TGCGCCAGCAGCAAGCGAGACAGTACCCTAGGCCCCATATATTTT | CASSKRDSTLGPIYF
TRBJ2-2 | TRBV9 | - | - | TGTGCCAGCAGCACCCCGACTCCATTAGGTCCCGGGGAGCTGTTTTTT | CASSTPTPLGPGELFF
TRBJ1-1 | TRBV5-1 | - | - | TGCGCCAGCAGCTTGGTGGCAGAGAACACTGAAGCTTTCTTT | CASSLVAENTEAFF